In its sample, the clone carrying this T cell receptor beta chain was seen a few times. Its cognate antigen is unknown. This sample was included in a study of cytomegalovirus exposure and HLA in healthy donors. Study-level information: As released early, the data held 85 million to 95 million unique TCRs from HLA-typed donors. Study-level findings and limits: Later genetic work tied a missense DCLRE1C variant to beta-chain V and J trimming. After further analysis at a later stage, some 15,000 TCR beta sequences were associated with HLA alleles at 0.05 false discovery rate.

Though nominally healthy at sampling, donors likely had unrecorded immune exposures. This CDR3 has 13 amino acids. V was trimmed by 1 base and J by 1 base, leaving 5 bases between them. Germline CDR1 reads SGHNT; CDR2 reads YYREEE (reference sequence). The PCR was carried out with 60 Vbeta primers and 13 Jbeta primers. TCRdb keeps only in-frame clones here, not all; method: immunoSEQ multiplex PCR. The table has tens of thousands of clones, roughly 66% seen once; the top ten hold around 3.1%. The source material was PBMCs. This clonotype originated in a woman aged 45-60 years in good health and CMV-seronegative. V and J are TRBV5-4 and TRBJ1-1; D gene uncertain. CDR3: CASSLSENTEAFF. DNA for the CDR3: TGTGCCAGCAGCTTGTCAGAGAACACTGAAGCTTTCTTT.